A selection of T cell receptor beta chains follows, all from one sample in a study of CD8+ T cells in alopecia areata. Measured with immunoSEQ multiplex PCR; TCRdb has only the in-frame clones, and not every one. The data contain 90,000 to 100,000 clones, 50% to 75% of them seen just once; the ten biggest clones take up 15% to 18%. This specimen was CD8+ T cells sorted from blood, taken at week 4, from a patient treated with tofacitinib. Source of these receptors: a human donor with alopecia areata. The CDR3 runs from the conserved cysteine through the conserved F or W. The order of the fields is clone size, V gene, J gene, D gene, CDR3 DNA, CDR3 protein. D genes are given only for firm matches. Expanded clones are given a class, and other clones once, few, many or no size at all.

>-|TRBV7-2|TRBJ2-4|-
TGTGCCAGCAGCTTAGCTGGGGCAGAACTAGCCAAAAACATTCAGTACTTC
CASSLAGAELAKNIQYF
>-|TRBV12-5|TRBJ1-2|-
TGTGCTAGTGGTTTGGACAGTCTGTATGGCTACACCTTC
CASGLDSLYGYTF
>few|TRBV30|TRBJ1-1|-
TGTGCCTTGGACACCGACCGAGGGGAAGCTTTCTTT
CALDTDRGEAFF
>once|TRBV7-9|TRBJ2-1|-
TGTGCCAGCAGCCCCATAGTATCTGAGCAGTTCTTC
CASSPIVSEQFF
>few|TRBV7-9|TRBJ1-6|-
TGTGCCAGCAGCAGTATCGGGGATTCACCCCTCCACTTT
CASSSIGDSPLHF
>-|TRBV11-2|TRBJ2-6|TRBD2
TGTGCCAGCAGCCCGGGAGGGACGGGGGGGGCCAACGTCCTGACTTTC
CASSPGGTGGANVLTF
>-|TRBV7-9|TRBJ2-6|-
TGTGCCAGCAGCCCTTTAATCGGGTCTGGGGCCAACGTCCTGACTTTC
CASSPLIGSGANVLTF
>-|TRBV13|TRBJ2-7|TRBD2
TGTGCCAGCAGCTTAAGAGCGGGGGCCGGGGAGCAGTACTTC
CASSLRAGAGEQYF
>-|TRBV7-6|TRBJ1-5|-
TGTGCCAGCAGCTTAGGGGGCCAGGGTAATCAGCCCCAGCATTTT
CASSLGGQGNQPQHF
>-|TRBV25-1|TRBJ2-1|-
TGTGCCAGCAGTGAATACAACTACAATGAGCAGTTCTTC
CASSEYNYNEQFF
>-|TRBV6-5|TRBJ2-2|-
TGTGCCAGCAGTCAGATACGCGCGTCGACCGGGGAGCTGTTTTTT
CASSQIRASTGELFF
>-|TRBV7-3|TRBJ2-1|TRBD1
TGTGCCAGCAGTTCTCTTGCCGGGACAGGGTACAATGAGCAGTTCTTC
CASSSLAGTGYNEQFF
>-|TRBV5-1|TRBJ2-7|-
TGCGCCAGCAGCACCCGGGACGGAACCTACGAGCAGTACTTC
CASSTRDGTYEQYF
>-|TRBV5-1|TRBJ2-4|-
TGCGCCAGCCGAGGGACACAAGGACTAGCCAAAAACATTCAGTACTTC
CASRGTQGLAKNIQYF
>-|TRBV9|TRBJ2-1|TRBD2
TGTGCCAGCAGCGGCGGGGGGTATTACAATGAGCAGTTCTTC
CASSGGGYYNEQFF
>-|TRBV7-9|TRBJ2-3|TRBD1
TGTGCCAGCAGCCCGAAGGACAGGGACACGCAGTATTTT
CASSPKDRDTQYF
>-|TRBV10-3|TRBJ2-1|-
TGTGCCATCAGTGTTCAGGGATACAATGAGCAGTTCTTC
CAISVQGYNEQFF
>-|TRBV7-9|TRBJ2-1|TRBD2
TGTGCCAGCAGCCCGGCCCCCGGGACTAGCGATTACAATGAGCAGTTCTTC
CASSPAPGTSDYNEQFF
>-|TRBV29-1|TRBJ2-1|-
TGCAGCGTTCCCCGAAGAGACGCGAATGAGCAGTTCTTC
CSVPRRDANEQFF
>-|TRBV4-1|TRBJ2-3|-
TGCGCCAGCAGCCAAGACTCCTACACAGATACGCAGTATTTT
CASSQDSYTDTQYF
>few|TRBV27|TRBJ2-5|TRBD1
TGTGCCAGCAGTTCACAGGGGCCTACTCAAGAGACCCAGTACTTC
CASSSQGPTQETQYF
>once|TRBV12-5|TRBJ2-3|-
TGTGCTAGTGGTTTACTACAGGGAGGTCTCACAGATACGCAGTATTTT
CASGLLQGGLTDTQYF
>once|TRBV29-1|TRBJ1-2|-
TGCAGCGTCGACCCAGGGACGGCGGGTGGCTACACCTTC
CSVDPGTAGGYTF
>few|TRBV29-1|TRBJ2-7|TRBD2
TGCAGCGTTGGGTCCGAAAGCGGGACCCCCTACGAGCAGTACTTC
CSVGSESGTPYEQYF
>-|TRBV29-1|TRBJ1-2|TRBD1
TGCAGCGTGAAAGACAGGGGACAAGGCTACACCTTC
CSVKDRGQGYTF
>-|TRBV5-1|TRBJ1-2|-
TGCGCCAGCAGACCGCCCGGGGAATTGAATGGCTACACCTTC
CASRPPGELNGYTF
>-|TRBV5-4|TRBJ1-1|-
TGTGCCGGACACCGGGACGCTTTCTTT
CAGHRDAFF
>-|TRBV4-1|TRBJ2-7|TRBD1
TGCGCCAGCGGGACAGGGGGCGCCTACGAGCAGTACTTC
CASGTGGAYEQYF
>-|TRBV28|TRBJ2-2|-
TGTGCCAGCAGTTTATTAATGGGAGACACCGGGGAGCTGTTTTTT
CASSLLMGDTGELFF
>-|TRBV6-5|TRBJ2-7|-
TGTGCCAGCAGTCAAGACAGAGCGAATTACGAGCAGTACTTC
CASSQDRANYEQYF
>-|TRBV7-2|TRBJ2-7|TRBD1
TGTGCCAGCACCCCGTCGAGCAGGGGGTTTAACTACGAGCAGTACTTC
CASTPSSRGFNYEQYF
>few|TRBV7-9|TRBJ1-4|-
TGTGCCAGCAGCTTAGCAGGTCATAATGAAAAACTGTTTTTT
CASSLAGHNEKLFF
>-|TRBV4-1|TRBJ2-1|-
TGCGCCAGCAGCCAAGATAGGGGGTCTGGGTACAATGAGCAGTTCTTC
CASSQDRGSGYNEQFF
>many|TRBV28|TRBJ2-3|TRBD2
TGTGCCAGCAGTTTGGGCGGAGCGGGGAGCGAGGATACGCAGTATTTT
CASSLGGAGSEDTQYF
>-|TRBV9|TRBJ2-4|TRBD2
TGTGCCAGCAGCGTAGGGGGCGGTGCTAGCGGGAGAGACATTCAGTACTTC
CASSVGGGASGRDIQYF
>-|TRBV5-1|TRBJ2-7|TRBD2
TGCGCCAGCAGCTTACGCGGGAGCCACGAGCAGTACTTC
CASSLRGSHEQYF
>few|TRBV29-1|TRBJ2-7|-
TGCAGCGTGACGGACCCACCCTACGAGCAGTACTTC
CSVTDPPYEQYF
>-|TRBV29-1|TRBJ1-2|-
TGCAGCGTTGTAGCCCTCTATGGCTACACCTTC
CSVVALYGYTF
>-|TRBV6-5|TRBJ2-2|TRBD1
TGTGCCAGCAGTTTGGACAGGGGGAACACCGGGGAGCTGTTTTTT
CASSLDRGNTGELFF
>few|TRBV13|TRBJ2-3|-
TGTGCCAGCAGCCAGGGATTCACAGATACGCAGTATTTT
CASSQGFTDTQYF
>-|TRBV7-9|TRBJ2-3|-
TGTGCCAGCAGCTCCCCGCTGACTGCCACAGATACGCAGTATTTT
CASSSPLTATDTQYF
>-|TRBV7-9|TRBJ2-7|-
TGTGCCAGCAGCTTAGGTCAATACGAGCAGTACTTC
CASSLGQYEQYF
>few|TRBV5-5|TRBJ1-5|-
TGTGCCAGCAGCTTGGCGGGACACAGCAATCAGCCCCAGCATTTT
CASSLAGHSNQPQHF
>-|TRBV13|TRBJ2-5|-
TGTGCCAGCAGCTACGCCAAAGCCGGCCAAGAGACCCAGTACTTC
CASSYAKAGQETQYF
>-|TRBV4-1|TRBJ2-7|-
TGCGCCAGCAGCCAAGGGGCAGGGTCCATGTACGAGCAGTACTTC
CASSQGAGSMYEQYF
>-|TRBV7-3|TRBJ2-1|-
TGTGCCAGCAGCTTAATTGGGGGTCGCGAGCAGTTCTTC
CASSLIGGREQFF
>-|TRBV30|TRBJ2-7|-
TGTGCCTGGAGTAACGGGAGTCCCTACGAGCAGTACTTC
CAWSNGSPYEQYF
>-|TRBV5-1|TRBJ1-1|-
TGCGCCAGCAGCTTGGTTCGGGGCCTGAACACTGAAGCTTTCTTT
CASSLVRGLNTEAFF
>-|TRBV27|TRBJ2-6|-
TGTGCCAGCAGTTTATGGGCGGGGACATTCTCTGGGGCCAACGTCCTGACTTTC
CASSLWAGTFSGANVLTF
>-|TRBV5-6|TRBJ2-5|-
TGTGCCAGCAGCCTGACAGAACAAGAGACCCAGTACTTC
CASSLTEQETQYF
>-|TRBV14|TRBJ2-6|-
TGTGCCAGCAGCCAAGATAGTAACTCTGGGGCCAACGTCCTGACTTTC
CASSQDSNSGANVLTF
>once|TRBV2|TRBJ2-5|-
TGTGCCAGCATAAGGGGGATCGAGACCCATTACTTC
CASIRGIETHYF
>-|TRBV2|TRBJ1-1|-
TGTGCCAGCAGATCGACACAGAACATGAACACTGAAGCTTTCTTT
CASRSTQNMNTEAFF
>-|TRBV6-5|TRBJ2-2|-
TGTGCCAGCAGTTACTCGGACAGTTATACCGGGGAGCTGTTTTTT
CASSYSDSYTGELFF
>-|TRBV7-9|TRBJ2-7|-
TGTGCCAGCAGCCGAAACCCAGGGGTCTACGAGCAGTACTTC
CASSRNPGVYEQYF
>-|TRBV27|TRBJ1-5|-
TGTGCCAGCCGCGACATGAGCTATAGCAATCAGCCCCAGCATTTT
CASRDMSYSNQPQHF
>-|TRBV7-7|TRBJ2-1|TRBD2
TGTGCCAGCAGCCCCGGACTAGCGAGCTACAATGAGCAGTTCTTC
CASSPGLASYNEQFF
>-|TRBV30|TRBJ2-7|TRBD2
TGTGCCTGGAGTGCAGGGACTAGCGGGAGAGGTTACGAGCAGTACTTC
CAWSAGTSGRGYEQYF